This record looks at one TCR beta chain sequence and its context. This clonotype was seen a handful of times. Its antigen has not been determined. Base qualities were left out, and no much larger clone turns up one base away. CDR1 and CDR2 are read off the germline V gene as SGHRS and YFSETQ. Cut back by 3 bases and 0 bases, the V and J ends lie 7 bases apart. The CDR3, cysteine through phenylalanine, is 15 amino acids long. Solely the CDR3 DNA is kept, with 45 bases framed from the first base. These data belong to a study of CD8 T cells in ankylosing spondylitis (dated by TCRdb to about 2017). In the study overall: The study profiled T cell receptor beta repertoires in healthy donors and ankylosing spondylitis patients to find disease-linked TCR variants. Samples of peripheral blood were taken, and for ankylosing spondylitis patients, synovial fluid was collected as well. The full study cohort was made up of 25 ankylosing spondylitis patients and roughly 100 healthy donors.

The sequencer listed for this sample is Illumina HiSeq 2500. TCR beta libraries were prepared by quantitative 5'-RACE with molecular barcodes. Regarding the original processing steps: Disease-linked TCR variants were identified with a new computational method built on a probabilistic model of VDJ rearrangement. Through fastp at Q25 and MiXCR, TCRdb rebuilt clones from the public reads, retaining in-frame beta chains. Each CDR3 protein appears once, grouped with its most common genes and DNA. The V and J calls follow TCRdb's processing rather than the paper's. The sample table shows some 840,000 distinct CDR3 sequences, and 12% are seen once. 0.51% of the sample is in the top ten clones. The paper's findings and limits, for the study overall: In peripheral blood, the disease-linked clones were found at relatively low frequencies and had a CD8+ phenotype. Blood from ankylosing spondylitis patients appeared to be characterized by a TCR beta motif made up of about 8 highly homologous amino acid variants. Some motif variants were previously reported in synovial fluid and blood of reactive arthritis patients, suggesting common disease-initiation mechanisms. The disease-linked clones were reported to be significantly enriched in matched synovial fluid samples from ankylosing spondylitis patients.

The chain links TRBV5-1 with TRBJ2-6, with no reliable assignment of the D segment. Sequenced sample: blood, either unsorted or a sorted T cell fraction (not recorded which). This clonotype was sampled from a male donor with ankylosing spondylitis. CDR3 sequence: CASSSGDSGANVLTF. The DNA sequence is TGCGCCAGCAGCTCTGGAGACTCTGGGGCCAACGTCCTGACTTTC.